The next 22 T cell receptor beta chains were all read from a single sample in a study of blood T cell repertoires in COVID-19. Assay: immunoSEQ multiplex PCR; the TCRdb copy retains only in-frame clones and omits some. The data contain 200,000 to 250,000 clones, 90% of them singletons. Sequenced sample: PBMCs or T cells enriched from blood (not recorded which). These TCRs come from a man aged 30-40 years who had been exposed to COVID-19.

The chain has TRBV30 and TRBJ2-1; possibly TRBD1 for D (5 bases). There are 11 residues in the CDR3. Germline CDR1 GTSNPN, CDR2 SVGIG (reference sequence). The V end was cut by 2 bases, the J end by 8 bases, with 7 bases between. The CDR3 nucleotides are TGTGCCTGGAGTCTGGGGCATGAGCAGTTCTTC. This gives the protein CAWSLGHEQFF.

The J gene is TRBJ2-7, the V gene TRBV5-4; 7 nucleotides align to TRBD1. Looked up from germline, CDR1 is SGHNT and CDR2 is YYREEE (reference sequence). V was clipped by 4 bases and J by 3 bases; unmatched bases: 10. The CDR3 contains 15 residues. Written as DNA, the CDR3 is TGTGCCAGCAGCGTACCGGGACAGCTGCTCTACGAGCAGTACTTC. It translates to CASSVPGQLLYEQYF.

The J gene is TRBJ2-5, the V gene TRBV2; D is possibly TRBD2 (6 bases). V dropped 4 bases and J dropped 0 bases, with 12 bases sitting between them. The germline V gene encodes CDR1 SNHLY and CDR2 FYNNEI. CDR3 length equals 15 residues. In DNA form, the CDR3 reads TGTGCCAGCAGTGTCCTCGCGGGGAACCAAGAGACCCAGTACTTC. It translates to CASSVLAGNQETQYF.

This chain links TRBV4-3 with TRBJ2-1, with a tentative D call TRBD2 (7 bases). Germline V gives CDR1 LGHNA, CDR2 YSLEER. The V gene lost 0 bases and the J gene lost 10 bases, with 16 bases spanning the gap. This CDR3 spans 15 amino acids. The CDR3 loop reads CASSQDLGGAREQFF. The DNA for the CDR3 is TGCGCCAGCAGCCAAGATCTTGGGGGGGCGAGGGAGCAGTTCTTC.

This clone showed up just once. The V gene is TRBV10-3, the J gene TRBJ1-5, with D possibly being TRBD1 (6 bases). Germline loops: CDR1 ENHRY, CDR2 SYGVKD. This CDR3 has 14 amino acids. The ends were cut back, 0 bases at V and 4 bases at J, with 7 bases in the middle. Here the CDR3 DNA reads TGTGCCATCAGTGAGTCGGGACAAAATCAGCCCCAGCATTTT. The encoded protein is CAISESGQNQPQHF.

The gene calls are TRBV4-1 and TRBJ2-1; 11 nucleotides match TRBD2. Germline trimming cut 2 bases from V and 9 bases from J; bases unmatched to any gene: 15. Germline values: CDR1 MGHRA, CDR2 YSYEKL. CDR3 length equals 18 residues. CDR3 region: CASSQYKGGDSGGGEQFF. For the CDR3, the DNA is TGCGCCAGCAGCCAATACAAAGGAGGAGATAGCGGGGGGGGTGAGCAGTTCTTC.

The chain is built from TRBV30 and TRBJ2-3, with 9 bases identical to TRBD1. The germline V gene encodes CDR1 GTSNPN and CDR2 SVGIG (reference sequence). V was clipped by 0 bases and J by 5 bases; unmatched bases: 6. The CDR3 sequence is 15 residues long. In DNA, the CDR3 is TGTGCCTGGAGTGTGACAGGGGGTTTGAGAGATACGCAGTATTTT. Amino acids: CAWSVTGGLRDTQYF.

The chain carries TRBV19 and TRBJ1-4; 9 bases match TRBD1. CDR1 is LNHDA, CDR2 SQIVND, per germline (reference sequence). With V trimmed by 2 bases and J by 7 bases, 8 bases remained unmatched. The length of the CDR3 is 16 residues. The CDR3 region has the DNA TGTGCCAGTAGTATAATACCGGGACAGGGTACTGAAAAACTGTTTTTT. It yields the protein CASSIIPGQGTEKLFF.

This clone has a handful of counts. The chain recombines TRBV9 with TRBJ1-3, with 9 bases identical to TRBD1. The V gene end was trimmed by 4 bases and the J gene end by 3 bases; junction bases not matched to a gene: 5. The length of the CDR3 is 15 residues. The germline CDR1 and CDR2 sequences are SGDLS and YYNGEE. CDR3 amino acids: CASSYGTGFGNTIYF. In DNA, the CDR3 is TGTGCCAGCAGCTACGGGACAGGGTTTGGAAACACCATATATTTT.

V is TRBV7-9 and J is TRBJ2-7, with D possibly being TRBD1 (6 bases). Germline assignment: CDR1 SEHNR and CDR2 FQNEAQ (reference sequence). V shed 5 bases and J shed 8 bases, with 10 bases lying between them. This CDR3 is built from 11 residues. This chain's CDR3 is CASSAQGQQYF. CDR3 sequence (DNA): TGTGCCAGCAGCGCCCAGGGGCAGCAGTACTTC.

The chain recombines TRBV7-9 with TRBJ1-6; 8 nucleotides agree with TRBD1. The CDR3 covers 15 residues. Germline-derived CDR1 and CDR2 are SEHNR and FQNEAQ (reference sequence). The junction had 5 bases not matched to a gene; V was cut back by 0 bases and J by 10 bases. The CDR3 spells CASSLAQQGASPLHF. CDR3 bases: TGTGCCAGCAGCTTAGCGCAGCAGGGGGCGTCACCCCTCCACTTT.

The rearrangement links TRBV29-1 to TRBJ1-1, with 10 bases lining up with TRBD1. Trimming removed 6 bases from V and 8 bases from J; junction bases left unmatched: 9. The length of the CDR3 is 13 residues. From germline, CDR1 is SQVTM and CDR2 ANQGSEA. CDR3: CSVLGTGQGEAFF. The CDR3 DNA reads TGCAGCGTCCTGGGGACGGGACAGGGGGAAGCTTTCTTT.

The rearrangement joins TRBV4-2 to TRBJ2-5; a weak D match, TRBD2 (6 bases). Trimming removed 0 bases from V and 4 bases from J, with 12 bases in between. This CDR3 has 15 residues. The germline V gene encodes CDR1 LGHNA and CDR2 YNFKEQ. CDR3 sequence: CASSQDWGTRETQYF. CDR3 in DNA: TGTGCCAGCAGCCAAGATTGGGGGACTCGAGAGACCCAGTACTTC.

V gene TRBV21-1 combines with J gene TRBJ2-5; TRBD2, the table's D call, lacks a check against the DNA. TRBV21-1 is described as a pseudogene. The CDR3 extends over 14 amino acids. The CDR3 nucleotides read TGTGCCAGCAGCAAAGCCCGGGGGGATGAGACCCAGTACTTC. Encoded protein: CASSKARGDETQYF.

V gene TRBV7-9 combines with J gene TRBJ1-4; D not resolved. Germline CDR1 reads SEHNR; CDR2 reads FQNEAQ (reference sequence). The V and J ends lost 5 bases and 6 bases respectively, with 19 bases between them. This CDR3 region has 16 residues. The CDR3 loop reads CASSQRTFRLDEKLFF. As DNA, the CDR3 is TGTGCCAGCAGCCAAAGGACTTTCCGGCTTGATGAAAAACTGTTTTTT.

The chain combines TRBV2 with TRBJ2-5; perhaps TRBD2 as D (6 bases). The CDR3 totals 16 residues. Trimming removed 0 bases from V and 5 bases from J, with 16 bases in between. The germline V gene encodes CDR1 SNHLY and CDR2 FYNNEI. CDR3 nucleotide sequence: TGTGCCAGCAGTGAAGCGCGGTCTAGCGATGGCGAGACCCAGTACTTC. This translates into CASSEARSSDGETQYF.

This clone was seen a handful of times. The chain has TRBV5-5 and TRBJ1-1, with D unresolved. The length of the CDR3 is 13 residues. V was trimmed by 5 bases and J by 2 bases, leaving 10 bases between them. Germline-derived CDR1 and CDR2 are SGHKS and YYEKEE (reference sequence). CDR3 DNA sequence: TGTGCCAGCAGGGAGTACGGCAACACTGAAGCTTTCTTT. Its protein product is CASREYGNTEAFF.

The genes are TRBV13 and TRBJ2-7; D is perhaps TRBD2 (5 bases). This CDR3 region has 14 residues. Trimming shortened V by 5 bases and J by 1 base, and 12 bases separated the two germline ends. Germline CDR1 is PRHDT and CDR2 is FYEKMQ (reference sequence). The CDR3 loop reads CASSPTRGSYEQYF. CDR3 DNA: TGTGCCAGCAGCCCTACTCGGGGATCCTACGAGCAGTACTTC. Complete variable domain (other parts from reference TRBV13 and TRBJ2-7): AAGVIQSPRHLIKEKRETATLKCYPIPRHDTVYWYQQGPGQDPQFLISFYEKMQSDKGSIPDRFSAQQFSDYHSELNMSSLELGDSALYFCASSPTRGSYEQYFGPGTRLTVT.

The genes are TRBV4-2 and TRBJ1-5; TRBD1 agrees at 9 bases. Germline V gives CDR1 LGHNA, CDR2 YNFKEQ. With V trimmed by 4 bases and J by 7 bases, 8 bases remained unmatched. The CDR3 consists of 15 residues. The CDR3 here is CASSPDRGLGQPQHF. CDR3 sequence (DNA): TGTGCCAGCAGCCCGGACAGGGGCCTAGGGCAGCCCCAGCATTTT.

This chain links TRBV9 with TRBJ2-5; D may be TRBD2 (5 bases). Trimming stripped 0 bases from V and 7 bases from J, with 16 bases between. The CDR3 covers 15 residues. CDR1 is SGDLS, CDR2 YYNGEE, per germline. The chain's CDR3 is CASSVEGGGKGTQYF. The CDR3 bases are TGTGCCAGCAGCGTAGAGGGCGGAGGAAAAGGGACCCAGTACTTC.

V is TRBV30 and J is TRBJ1-2; 10 bases align to TRBD1. The CDR3 extends over 14 amino acids. With V trimmed by 2 bases and J by 6 bases, 6 bases remained unmatched. The germline CDR1 and CDR2 sequences are GTSNPN and SVGIG (reference sequence). The CDR3 nucleotides read TGTGCCTGGAGTACGGGACAGGGGACGGATGGCTACACCTTC. The encoded protein is CAWSTGQGTDGYTF.

V and J are TRBV20-1 and TRBJ1-5; D perhaps matches TRBD1 (5 bases). Germline CDR1 DFQATT, CDR2 SNEGSKA (reference sequence). The V and J ends lost 3 bases and 1 base respectively, with 13 bases between them. The length of the CDR3 is 15 residues. DNA for the CDR3: TGCAGTGCTAGTTTGTCGGGGGAGAGCAATCAGCCCCAGCATTTT. Protein: CSASLSGESNQPQHF.